Shown below are 28 T cell receptor beta chains from a single sample sequenced in a study of control samples from healthy donors and cancer patients. Libraries were prepared by immunoSEQ multiplex PCR; TCRdb keeps only in-frame clonotypes and omits some of them. The data show tens of thousands of clones, roughly nine tenths seen once. Sequenced material: PBMCs. Receptors originate from a man in his forties with colorectal cancer.

The CDR3 reads CASSQDGASGPSTDTQYF. The CDR3 nucleotides are TGCGCCAGCAGCCAAGATGGAGCTAGCGGGCCTAGCACAGATACGCAGTATTTT. V gene TRBV4-3 combines with J gene TRBJ2-3, with 8 bases that match TRBD2. The ends lost 0 bases at V and 0 bases at J; junction bases unmatched: 8. The CDR3 loop spans 18 amino acids. Germline CDR1 reads LGHNA; CDR2 reads YSLEER.

The chain carries TRBV9 and TRBJ2-3; D gene uncertain. This CDR3 has 14 residues. Germline V lookup: CDR1 SGDLS, CDR2 YYNGEE. V was cut by 4 bases and J by 1 base, with 10 bases left in between. In DNA form, the CDR3 reads TGTGCCAGCAGCAGGGAATTTGGCACAGATACGCAGTATTTT. Protein: CASSREFGTDTQYF.

This chain links TRBV5-1 with TRBJ1-4, with 9 bases identical to TRBD1. With V trimmed by 4 bases and J by 11 bases, 12 bases remained unmatched. CDR1 SGHRS and CDR2 YFSETQ come from the germline V gene. This CDR3 contains 15 residues. The CDR3 DNA follows: TGCGCCAGCAGCCTGGGGACAGGGAATGTTCAGAAACTGTTTTTT. This translates into CASSLGTGNVQKLFF.

The CDR3 DNA reads TGCGCCAGCAGCCCACAGGCTGGAAACACCATATATTTT. Protein sequence: CASSPQAGNTIYF. The chain links TRBV4-3 to TRBJ1-3, with D perhaps TRBD1 (5 bases). Trimming took 4 bases from V and 2 from J, leaving 6 bases between them. There are 13 residues in the CDR3. Germline V gives CDR1 LGHNA, CDR2 YSLEER.

This clone was seen just once. V and J are TRBV5-1 and TRBJ2-6; D gene unclear. Germline V CDR1 and CDR2: SGHRS, YFSETQ. The CDR3 is made up of 18 amino acids. Trimming stripped 1 base from V and 0 bases from J, with 14 bases between. CDR3 nucleotides: TGCGCCAGCAGCTTGTGGAACAGCCACAGCTCTGGGGCCAACGTCCTGACTTTC. Protein product: CASSLWNSHSSGANVLTF.

This chain connects TRBV11-3 to TRBJ2-3; 14 nucleotides agree with TRBD2. CDR3 length equals 16 residues. V was pared by 5 bases and J by 6 bases, with 7 bases of the junction left unmatched. Germline V lookup: CDR1 SGHNT, CDR2 YENEEA. The CDR3 nucleotides are TGTGCCAGCAGCGCTAGACTAGCGGGAGGGTCGGATACGCAGTATTTT. Protein sequence: CASSARLAGGSDTQYF.

This chain uses TRBV2 with TRBJ1-1; D is undetermined. The CDR3 contains 13 residues. CDR1 is SNHLY, CDR2 FYNNEI, per germline. With 6 bases removed from V and 2 bases from J, the gap between germline ends came to 10 bases. The CDR3 DNA follows: TGTGCCAGCAGGCGGAACCGAAACACTGAAGCTTTCTTT. Translated: CASRRNRNTEAFF.

V usage is TRBV27 and J usage is TRBJ1-6, with unresolved D. The CDR3 spans 14 residues. Trimming took off 2 bases at V and 6 bases at J, with 8 bases between the two ends. Germline-derived CDR1 and CDR2 are MNHEY and SMNVEV (reference sequence). The CDR3 spells CASSLKASNSPLHF. CDR3 in DNA: TGTGCCAGCAGTTTAAAGGCGTCTAATTCACCCCTCCACTTT.

This chain links TRBV15 with TRBJ1-4; TRBD1 aligns across 10 bases. With V trimmed by 1 base and J by 6 bases, 5 bases remained unmatched. The CDR3 has 16 amino acids. Germline V CDR1 and CDR2: LNHNV, YYDKDF (reference sequence). DNA for the CDR3: TGTGCCACCAGCAGAGTGTCCGGGACAGGGGATGAAAAACTGTTTTTT. Translated: CATSRVSGTGDEKLFF. Drawing the rest from reference TRBV15 and TRBJ1-4, the complete variable domain is DAMVIQNPRYQVTQFGKPVTLSCSQTLNHNVMYWYQQKSSQAPKLLFHYYDKDFNNEADTPDNFQSRRPNTSFCFLDIRSPGLGDTAMYLCATSRVSGTGDEKLFFGSGTQLSVL.

The sample holds one count of this clone. The chain couples TRBV24-1 to TRBJ2-3; D may correspond to TRBD1 or TRBD2 (5 bases each). Germline CDR1 and CDR2: KGHDR and SFDVKD. This CDR3 is built from 16 residues. V lost 4 bases and J lost 2, with 15 bases in between. This chain's CDR3 is CATSDPGQEVTDTQYF. DNA for the CDR3: TGTGCCACCAGTGACCCGGGGCAGGAGGTCACAGATACGCAGTATTTT.

The CDR3 DNA follows: TGCGCCAGCAGCTTGGTAGTCGATAGCCAAGAGACCCAGTACTTC. It translates to CASSLVVDSQETQYF. The V and J genes are TRBV5-1 and TRBJ2-5; D remains ambiguous. The ends were cut back, 0 bases at V and 1 base at J, with 10 bases in the middle. In germline, CDR1 is SGHRS, CDR2 YFSETQ. The length of the CDR3 is 15 residues.

V and J are TRBV10-3 and TRBJ2-7, with TRBD2 identical over 10 bases. Germline CDR1 ENHRY, CDR2 SYGVKD. V was clipped by 6 bases and J by 0 bases; unmatched bases: 2. The CDR3 spans 14 residues. In nucleotides, the CDR3 is TGTGCCATCAGACCTAGCGGGAGCTCCTACGAGCAGTACTTC. Protein sequence: CAIRPSGSSYEQYF.

The table lists this clone with a count of one. This chain joins TRBV30 and TRBJ1-2; D is perhaps TRBD1 (6 bases). V was pared by 0 bases and J by 4 bases, with 15 bases between. The germline CDR1 and CDR2 sequences are GTSNPN and SVGIG (reference sequence). CDR3 length equals 15 residues. CDR3 region: CAWSVGQPVTYGYTF. In DNA form, the CDR3 reads TGTGCCTGGAGTGTAGGACAGCCTGTAACCTATGGCTACACCTTC.

In DNA form, the CDR3 reads TGTGCCAGTAGTATAGATGACAGTTCCTACGAGCAGTACTTC. It is translated as CASSIDDSSYEQYF. The rearrangement links TRBV19 to TRBJ2-7, with D perhaps matching TRBD1 (5 bases). The V gene's germline CDR1 is LNHDA and CDR2 SQIVND (reference sequence). CDR3 length equals 14 residues. The V and J ends lost 0 bases and 1 base respectively, with 7 bases between them.

The chain combines TRBV30 with TRBJ1-1; TRBD1 agrees at 10 bases. The length of the CDR3 is 18 residues. Germline V gives CDR1 GTSNPN, CDR2 SVGIG (reference sequence). The V gene end was trimmed by 4 bases and the J gene end by 4 bases; junction bases not matched to a gene: 18. Here the CDR3 reads CAWKGTPGQGTVGTEAFF. CDR3 in DNA: TGTGCCTGGAAGGGGACTCCGGGACAGGGGACCGTCGGCACTGAAGCTTTCTTT. Full variable domain (rest looked up from reference TRBV30 and TRBJ1-1): SQTIHQWPATLVQPVGSPLSLECTVEGTSNPNLYWYRQAAGRGLQLLFYSVGIGQISSEVPQNLSASRPQDRQFILSSKKLLLSDSGFYLCAWKGTPGQGTVGTEAFFGQGTRLTVV.

This chain joins TRBV6-4 and TRBJ2-1; D is unclear. Germline lookup yields CDR1 MRHNA and CDR2 SNTAGT. CDR3 length: 17 amino acids. V was cut by 0 bases and J by 0 bases, with 12 bases left in between. CDR3: CASSDSPRVSSYNEQFF. In nucleotides, the CDR3 is TGTGCCAGCAGTGACTCGCCCCGGGTCTCCTCCTACAATGAGCAGTTCTTC.

The chain combines TRBV2 with TRBJ2-1, with D possibly matching TRBD2 (6 bases). The CDR3 is 15 residues long. Germline values: CDR1 SNHLY, CDR2 FYNNEI. V gave up 7 bases and J gave up 4 bases, with 17 bases separating them. This CDR3 is CASIPDYGTYNEQFF. CDR3 nucleotides: TGTGCCAGCATCCCCGACTATGGGACTTACAATGAGCAGTTCTTC.

The V gene is TRBV12-5, the J gene TRBJ2-7; 12 nucleotides agree with TRBD2. The CDR3 runs 19 residues. Germline CDR1 is LGHNT and CDR2 is FRNRAP. With 6 bases clipped from V and 2 bases from J, the junction kept 17 bases outside the gene matches. CDR3 in DNA: TGTGCTAGTGGCCCTAGACAGAATCAAACTAGCGGGAGGCCCTACGAGCAGTACTTC. Amino acids: CASGPRQNQTSGRPYEQYF.

The rearrangement joins TRBV5-1 to TRBJ2-7; the D gene is possibly TRBD2 (6 bases). With 3 bases removed from V and 2 bases from J, the gap between germline ends came to 9 bases. CDR1 and CDR2 from the germline V gene are SGHRS and YFSETQ. CDR3 length equals 13 residues. The CDR3 loop is CASSSGLTYEQYF. The CDR3 DNA sequence: TGCGCCAGCAGCTCGGGACTGACCTACGAGCAGTACTTC.

The sample holds a few counts of this clone. The rearrangement uses TRBV7-9 and TRBJ2-1, with 11 bases identical to TRBD2. CDR1 is SEHNR and CDR2 is FQNEAQ in the germline V gene (reference sequence). The trim removed 5 bases at V and 7 bases at J, leaving 10 bases unmatched. The CDR3 loop spans 16 amino acids. The CDR3 region is CASSPSSGRSVNEQFF. In nucleotides, the CDR3 is TGTGCCAGCAGCCCTTCTAGCGGGAGGTCTGTGAATGAGCAGTTCTTC.

The rearrangement uses TRBV11-1 and TRBJ2-1; 9 positions agree with TRBD2. Per the germline V gene, CDR1 is SGHAT and CDR2 is FQDESV (reference sequence). The V segment lost 6 bases and the J segment 3 bases; nucleotides outside the gene matches: 9. This CDR3 has 16 amino acids. DNA of the CDR3: TGTGCCAGCAGACCAATAGCGGGAGCCCACTACAATGAGCAGTTCTTC. It is translated as CASRPIAGAHYNEQFF. The entire variable domain, with the rest obtained from reference TRBV11-1 and TRBJ2-1, is as follows: EAEVAQSPRYKITEKSQAVAFWCDPISGHATLYWYRQILGQGPELLVQFQDESVVDDSQLPKDRFSAERLKGVDSTLKIQPAELGDSAMYLCASRPIAGAHYNEQFFGPGTRLTVL.

The gene calls are TRBV19 and TRBJ2-1; 7 bases are a match to TRBD2. The CDR3 has 14 amino acids. The junction had 4 bases not matched to a gene; V was cut back by 3 bases and J by 5 bases. The germline V gene encodes CDR1 LNHDA and CDR2 SQIVND (reference sequence). CDR3 residues: CASSMIGLDNEQFF. CDR3 in DNA: TGTGCCAGTAGTATGATTGGACTAGACAATGAGCAGTTCTTC.

The gene calls are TRBV24-1 and TRBJ1-2, with D possibly matching TRBD1 (5 bases). V lost 3 bases to trimming and J lost 8 bases, with 18 bases between them. This CDR3 is 15 amino acids long. CDR1 is KGHDR, CDR2 SFDVKD, per germline. The CDR3 DNA reads TGTGCCACCAGTGATAATCGGGGGGGGATTGGCGGCTACACCTTC. Translated, it gives CATSDNRGGIGGYTF.

The rearrangement joins TRBV5-1 to TRBJ2-7, with D unresolved. Germline-derived CDR1 and CDR2 are SGHRS and YFSETQ. The germline V and J ends were trimmed by 0 bases and 4 bases, with 11 bases remaining between them. CDR3 size: 14 residues. CDR3 region: CASSLEHMFYEQYF. The CDR3 DNA reads TGCGCCAGCAGCTTGGAACATATGTTTTACGAGCAGTACTTC.

The chain joins TRBV5-4 to TRBJ2-3; D is unresolved. CDR3 length equals 13 residues. Between the trimmed V and J ends, which lost 4 bases and 5 bases, there was a span of 11 bases. The germline CDR1 and CDR2 sequences are SGHNT and YYREEE (reference sequence). CDR3 in amino acids: CASSLLGVDTQYF. DNA for the CDR3: TGTGCCAGCAGCCTCTTAGGAGTAGATACGCAGTATTTT.

The rearrangement uses TRBV7-9 and TRBJ2-7; 9 nucleotides line up with TRBD2. From germline, CDR1 is SEHNR and CDR2 FQNEAQ (reference sequence). The CDR3 is 17 residues long. V dropped 1 base and J dropped 5; count of bases not matched to a gene: 12. CDR3 sequence: CASSLGGSGSGVDEQYF. The CDR3 bases are TGTGCCAGCAGCTTAGGGGGTAGCGGGAGCGGAGTTGACGAGCAGTACTTC.

This clone was recorded once. The V gene is TRBV4-1, the J gene TRBJ2-7; D is unresolved. From germline, CDR1 is MGHRA and CDR2 YSYEKL. The CDR3 spans 11 residues. V dropped 4 bases and J dropped 4 bases, with 5 bases sitting between them. The CDR3 DNA reads as TGCGCCAGCAGCCGGGGATACGAGCAGTACTTC. Encoded protein: CASSRGYEQYF.

The V and J genes are TRBV11-3 and TRBJ1-3; D not resolved. Germline values: CDR1 SGHNT, CDR2 YENEEA. Trimming took off 5 bases at V and 3 bases at J, with 8 bases between the two ends. This CDR3 comprises 13 residues. The CDR3 DNA reads TGTGCCAGCAGCGCTTTACGTGGAAACACCATATATTTT. This sequence encodes CASSALRGNTIYF.